The 32 T cell receptor beta chains presented below share a single source sample, sequenced in a study of blood T cells in healthy people across ages. Alongside a J-beta primer mix, a sample-barcoded 5' primer served in a second PCR lasting about 6 to 12 cycles. TCRdb processed the 5' RACE reads anew with MiXCR; each CDR3 protein has one entry. The sample includes roughly 930,000 distinct CDR3 sequences, under 50% of them seen just once. Material: blood. These receptors were collected from a man aged 30 to 39 in good health.

The CDR3 reads CATSDRWDRDPDQPQHF. For the CDR3, the DNA is TGTGCCACCAGTGATCGATGGGACAGAGATCCGGATCAGCCCCAGCATTTT. The chain recombines TRBV24-1 with TRBJ1-5; TRBD1 matches 7 bases. This CDR3 has 17 residues. Germline CDR1 KGHDR, CDR2 SFDVKD. V lost 3 bases, J lost 5 bases, and 12 bases stayed unmatched.

The gene calls are TRBV24-1 and TRBJ2-1; possible D gene TRBD1, 6 bases. The CDR3 extends over 17 amino acids. Germline V gene lookup returns CDR1 KGHDR and CDR2 SFDVKD. V dropped 4 bases and J dropped 6 bases, with 21 bases sitting between them. The CDR3: CATSDSSTGINLNEQFF. CDR3 DNA sequence: TGTGCCACCAGTGACTCATCCACAGGGATTAATCTCAATGAGCAGTTCTTC.

This clonotype appeared a single time. The chain combines TRBV4-3 with TRBJ2-1; D is unresolved. The better agreement between TRBJ2-7 and the DNA end casts doubt on the J call. CDR3 length equals 14 residues. Germline assignment: CDR1 LGHNA and CDR2 YSLEER. In nucleotides, the CDR3 is TGCGCCAGCAGCAGTAGTCCTTCCTACAATGAGCAGTACTTC. Residues: CASSSSPSYNEQYF.

The rearrangement links TRBV5-1 to TRBJ2-3; 10 bases agree with TRBD2. The CDR3 totals 16 residues. The V and J ends lost 2 bases and 2 bases, in that order; junction bases with no gene match: 5. Germline loops: CDR1 SGHRS, CDR2 YFSETQ. The CDR3 coding sequence is TGCGCCAGCAGCTTTTCTAGCGGGGGACCCACAGATACGCAGTATTTT. Protein product: CASSFSSGGPTDTQYF.

The chain joins TRBV27 to TRBJ2-3; 7 bases match TRBD2. This CDR3 region has 14 residues. Losses at the gene ends were 6 bases for V and 7 bases for J; bases not matched to a gene: 10. CDR1 and CDR2 (germline): MNHEY, SMNVEV (reference sequence). This CDR3 is CASRSLGTTNTQYF. In DNA form, the CDR3 reads TGTGCCAGCAGGTCCCTAGGGACTACTAATACGCAGTATTTT.

The V call is TRBV15, the J call TRBJ1-1, with 12 nucleotides matching TRBD1. After removal of 0 bases from V and 3 bases from J, the junction contained 11 bases not matched to a gene. CDR3 length: 19 amino acids. Per the germline V gene, CDR1 is LNHNV and CDR2 is YYDKDF (reference sequence). The CDR3 DNA is TGTGCCACCAGCAGAGATACAGGGACAGGGGGCGAATGGGACACTGAAGCTTTCTTT. Protein: CATSRDTGTGGEWDTEAFF.

The chain is built from TRBV5-1 and TRBJ2-4; TRBD1 might be the D (5 bases). CDR1 is SGHRS and CDR2 is YFSETQ in the germline V gene. The CDR3 is 14 residues long. The V end lost 0 bases, the J end lost 9 bases, and 13 bases lay between the germline ends. For the CDR3, the DNA is TGCGCCAGCAGCTTGGGGCAGGGAATGGGCATTCAGTACTTC. It codes for CASSLGQGMGIQYF.

As for this clonotype: One junction end does not reproduce the germline sequence, and a read error may be involved. The chain joins TRBV9 to TRBJ2-3; possible D gene TRBD2, 5 bases. This CDR3 spans 14 amino acids. Germline lookup yields CDR1 SGDLS and CDR2 YYNGEE. The CDR3 region is CANSVESRADTQYF. The DNA for the CDR3 is TGTGCCAACAGCGTTGAATCGAGGGCAGATACGCAGTATTTT.

This clonotype appeared many times. The chain is built from TRBV11-3 and TRBJ1-2, with D perhaps matching TRBD1 (5 bases). V was clipped by 5 bases and J by 0 bases, with 16 bases between them. Germline V gene data show CDR1 as SGHNT and CDR2 as YENEEA. This CDR3 comprises 16 residues. CDR3 residues: CASSLGGREANYGYTF. The CDR3 coding sequence is TGTGCCAGCAGCCTCGGGGGGAGGGAAGCTAACTATGGCTACACCTTC.

The chain carries TRBV7-2 and TRBJ1-5, with D perhaps TRBD1 (6 bases). The CDR3 sequence is 15 residues long. The V gene's germline CDR1 is SGHTA and CDR2 FQGNSA. Trimming took off 0 bases at V and 7 bases at J, with 13 bases between the two ends. For the CDR3, the DNA is TGTGCCAGCAGCTTAGCGAAGGGGGAAGGACAGCCCCAGCATTTT. Translation: CASSLAKGEGQPQHF.

The V call is TRBV4-2, the J call TRBJ2-7; D not certain. The CDR3 contains 15 residues. V shed 0 bases and J shed 1 base, with 10 bases lying between them. Germline CDR1 is LGHNA and CDR2 is YNFKEQ. The CDR3 bases are TGTGCCAGCAGCCAAGATTTTGGCAGATCCTACGAGCAGTACTTC. The encoded protein is CASSQDFGRSYEQYF.

This sequence joins TRBV6-5 and TRBJ2-4; D may correspond to TRBD1 or TRBD2 (6 bases each). Germline V gene lookup returns CDR1 MNHEY and CDR2 SVGAGI. CDR3 size: 15 residues. V lost 6 bases to trimming and J lost 5 bases, with 17 bases between them. In nucleotides, the CDR3 is TGTGCCAGCAGCCGGGGGCGCGGGATCGAAAACATTCAGTACTTC. This translates into CASSRGRGIENIQYF.

The chain carries TRBV20-1 and TRBJ2-3; a weak D match, TRBD1 (5 bases). The CDR3 is made up of 14 amino acids. Germline V lookup: CDR1 DFQATT, CDR2 SNEGSKA (reference sequence). Between the trimmed V and J ends, which lost 8 bases and 4 bases, there was a span of 19 bases. The CDR3 sequence is CSMRVGVGADTQYF. The CDR3 DNA reads TGCAGTATGAGAGTAGGGGTTGGTGCAGATACGCAGTATTTT.

This clonotype showed up many times. The J gene is TRBJ1-6, the V gene TRBV15; 9 nucleotides agree with TRBD1. The V segment lost 0 bases and the J segment 4 bases; nucleotides outside the gene matches: 7. CDR1 LNHNV and CDR2 YYDKDF come from the germline V gene (reference sequence). This CDR3 comprises 18 residues. The CDR3 DNA reads as TGTGCCACCAGCAGAGATCGGGGACAGGGCCTATATAATTCACCCCTCCACTTT. Its translation: CATSRDRGQGLYNSPLHF.

This chain uses TRBV5-1 with TRBJ2-3; no definite D call. Germline loops: CDR1 SGHRS, CDR2 YFSETQ. The CDR3 is 13 residues long. V was cut by 0 bases and J by 2 bases, with 4 bases left in between. CDR3 region: CASSLVPTDTQYF. CDR3 sequence (DNA): TGCGCCAGCAGCTTGGTGCCCACAGATACGCAGTATTTT.

This chain links TRBV20-1 with TRBJ2-1, with D tentatively TRBD1 (6 bases). Germline V CDR1 and CDR2: DFQATT, SNEGSKA (reference sequence). V lost 5 bases and J 0 bases, leaving 11 bases between the germline ends. This CDR3 comprises 14 residues. Here the CDR3 reads CSAQDSRSYNEQFF. In DNA form, the CDR3 reads TGCAGTGCTCAGGACAGCCGCTCCTACAATGAGCAGTTCTTC.

This clonotype has only one observation. The gene calls are TRBV5-4 and TRBJ2-3; 13 positions match TRBD2. This CDR3 contains 16 residues. From germline, CDR1 is SGHNT and CDR2 YYREEE (reference sequence). The V and J ends lost 4 bases and 4 bases, in that order; junction bases with no gene match: 6. CDR3 protein: CASSGTSGVGADTQYF. The CDR3 region has the DNA TGTGCCAGCAGCGGGACTAGCGGGGTTGGGGCAGATACGCAGTATTTT.

This clonotype has ten or more counts. The chain is built from TRBV29-1 and TRBJ2-3; D gene uncertain. Trimming stripped 6 bases from V and 3 bases from J, with 16 bases between. This CDR3 has 14 residues. Germline lookup yields CDR1 SQVTM and CDR2 ANQGSEA. Written as DNA, the CDR3 is TGCAGCGTGCATGGCCTTACTTCTACAGATACGCAGTATTTT. Protein: CSVHGLTSTDTQYF.

The chain has TRBV6-2 or TRBV6-3 and TRBJ1-5; D is unclear. The CDR3 extends over 13 amino acids. Looked up from germline, CDR1 is MNHEY and CDR2 is SVGEGT. Deletions cut 7 bases from V and 3 bases from J, with 10 bases between. In nucleotides, the CDR3 is TGTGCCAGCACGGGTCAGCACAATCAGCCCCAGCATTTT. Its translation: CASTGQHNQPQHF.

V usage is TRBV6-1 and J usage is TRBJ1-5; maybe TRBD1 (5 bases). CDR1 and CDR2 from the germline V gene are MNHNS and SASEGT. CDR3 length: 13 amino acids. Trimming removed 9 bases at V and 3 bases at J, with 12 bases between. The CDR3 DNA follows: TGTGCCAGTGTGGGGACGGTCAATCAGCCCCAGCATTTT. Its translation: CASVGTVNQPQHF.

There are many counts of this clonotype. The chain employs TRBV7-2 and TRBJ2-4; D call uncertain. V lost 0 bases, J lost 7 bases, and 10 bases lay in between. Germline loops: CDR1 SGHTA, CDR2 FQGNSA. There are 14 residues in the CDR3. DNA of the CDR3: TGTGCCAGCAGCTTAGCCCGTCTAGGCAACATTCAGTACTTC. Translating it yields CASSLARLGNIQYF.

This chain links TRBV7-2 with TRBJ2-7; D may be TRBD2 (6 bases). Between the trimmed V and J ends, which lost 3 bases and 7 bases, there was a span of 19 bases. Per the germline V gene, CDR1 is SGHTA and CDR2 is FQGNSA. This CDR3 is 15 amino acids long. The CDR3 region has the DNA TGTGCCAGCAGCTTCCCATTGGCGGGGACGGAAGAGCAGTACTTC. Protein sequence: CASSFPLAGTEEQYF.

The chain carries TRBV20-1 and TRBJ2-1, with TRBD2 matching over 9 bases. Per germline, CDR1 DFQATT and CDR2 SNEGSKA (reference sequence). This CDR3 region has 15 residues. V dropped 3 bases and J dropped 6; count of bases not matched to a gene: 9. For the CDR3, the DNA is TGCAGTGCTAGCTTACCGGGACTAGCAAGCAATGAGCAGTTCTTC. Protein sequence: CSASLPGLASNEQFF.

This chain joins TRBV10-3 and TRBJ1-1, with D maybe TRBD1 (6 bases). V was trimmed by 0 bases and J by 0 bases, leaving 23 bases between them. Germline loops: CDR1 ENHRY, CDR2 SYGVKD. The CDR3 has 20 amino acids. The CDR3 DNA sequence: TGTGCCATCAGTGAGTCGCCAGGGTTAGGGGGAGTATATATGAACACTGAAGCTTTCTTT. Its protein is CAISESPGLGGVYMNTEAFF.

This clonotype was seen only a few times. The CDR3 is CASSSETSPYEQYF. As DNA, the CDR3 is TGTGCCAGCAGTTCCGAGACCAGTCCCTACGAGCAGTACTTC. The rearrangement uses TRBV27 and TRBJ2-7; no clear D gene. Trimming took off 4 bases at V and 2 bases at J, with 12 bases between the two ends. The germline V gene has CDR1 MNHEY and CDR2 SMNVEV (reference sequence). The CDR3 has 14 residues.

This clonotype was recorded at least ten times. The chain joins TRBV7-9 to TRBJ1-4; D is ambiguous. Per the germline V gene, CDR1 is SEHNR and CDR2 is FQNEAQ (reference sequence). This CDR3 region has 16 residues. V was clipped by 2 bases and J by 4 bases, with 14 bases between them. DNA of the CDR3: TGTGCCAGCAGCTTATACCTGGGCTCCGGTAATGAAAAACTGTTTTTT. Its protein is CASSLYLGSGNEKLFF. Full variable domain (rest looked up from reference TRBV7-9 and TRBJ1-4): DTGVSQNPRHKITKRGQNVTFRCDPISEHNRLYWYRQTLGQGPEFLTYFQNEAQLEKSRLLSDRFSAERPKGSFSTLEIQRTEQGDSAMYLCASSLYLGSGNEKLFFGSGTQLSVL.

The genes are TRBV4-2 and TRBJ2-1; a possible D gene is TRBD2 (5 bases). This CDR3 region has 15 residues. V lost 5 bases and J 5 bases, leaving 16 bases between the germline ends. Germline-derived CDR1 and CDR2 are LGHNA and YNFKEQ. CDR3 region: CASSVRIGDNNEQFF. CDR3 sequence (DNA): TGTGCCAGCAGCGTGCGGATCGGGGATAACAATGAGCAGTTCTTC.

The rearrangement links TRBV11-1 to TRBJ1-2; D not resolved. The CDR3 runs 14 residues. V lost 1 base and J 3 bases, leaving 9 bases between the germline ends. Per germline, CDR1 SGHAT and CDR2 FQDESV (reference sequence). The CDR3 loop reads CASSLDGSYYGYTF. Here the CDR3 DNA reads TGTGCCAGCAGCTTAGACGGCAGTTACTATGGCTACACCTTC.

This clonotype occurred a few times. This sequence joins TRBV5-1 and TRBJ2-7; D not certain. Trimming stripped 4 bases from V and 0 bases from J, with 11 bases between. CDR1 and CDR2 from the germline V gene are SGHRS and YFSETQ. The CDR3 loop spans 14 amino acids. CDR3 DNA: TGCGCCAGCAGCGTAGAATACAACTCCTACGAGCAGTACTTC. It translates to CASSVEYNSYEQYF.

This chain joins TRBV5-1 and TRBJ2-7; D is possibly TRBD1 or TRBD2 (5 bases each). CDR3 length: 15 residues. Germline-derived CDR1 and CDR2 are SGHRS and YFSETQ. Trimming removed 4 bases from V and 2 bases from J, with 16 bases in between. CDR3 sequence reads: CASSLLSGRTYEQYF. The CDR3, as DNA: TGCGCCAGCAGCCTCTTATCAGGGAGAACCTACGAGCAGTACTTC.

This clonotype was detected once. V is TRBV6-2 or TRBV6-3 and J is TRBJ2-5; possible D gene TRBD2, 5 bases. The last part of the DNA fits TRBJ2-7 better; the J call may be wrong. Germline V gene sequence: CDR1 MNHEY, CDR2 SVGEGT. CDR3 length equals 14 residues. This CDR3 is CASSHPGSSYEQYF. CDR3 sequence (DNA): TGTGCCAGCAGTCATCCGGGAAGCTCCTACGAGCAGTACTTC.

In this sample, this clonotype turned up a few times. The chain has TRBV27 and TRBJ2-7; tentative D call: TRBD1 (5 bases). CDR1 and CDR2 from the germline V gene are MNHEY and SMNVEV (reference sequence). This CDR3 spans 14 amino acids. Trimming removed 5 bases at V and 0 bases at J, with 11 bases between. The DNA of the CDR3 is TGTGCCAGCAGTCTTACGACAGCCTCCTACGAGCAGTACTTC. Protein: CASSLTTASYEQYF.